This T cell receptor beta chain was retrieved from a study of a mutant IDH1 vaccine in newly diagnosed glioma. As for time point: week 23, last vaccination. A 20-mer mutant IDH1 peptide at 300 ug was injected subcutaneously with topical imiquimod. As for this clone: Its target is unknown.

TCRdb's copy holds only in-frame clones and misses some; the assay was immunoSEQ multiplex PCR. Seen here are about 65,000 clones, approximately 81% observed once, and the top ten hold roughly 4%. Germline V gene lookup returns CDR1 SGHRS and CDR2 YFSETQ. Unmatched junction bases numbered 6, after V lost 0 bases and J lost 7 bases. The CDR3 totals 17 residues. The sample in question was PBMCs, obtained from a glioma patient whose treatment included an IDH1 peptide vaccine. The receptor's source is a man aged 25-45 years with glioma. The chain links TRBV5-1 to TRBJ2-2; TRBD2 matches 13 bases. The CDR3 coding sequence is TGCGCCAGCAGCTTGGTTTCCGGACTAGCGGGGGACGGGGAGCTGTTTTTT. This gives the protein CASSLVSGLAGDGELFF.